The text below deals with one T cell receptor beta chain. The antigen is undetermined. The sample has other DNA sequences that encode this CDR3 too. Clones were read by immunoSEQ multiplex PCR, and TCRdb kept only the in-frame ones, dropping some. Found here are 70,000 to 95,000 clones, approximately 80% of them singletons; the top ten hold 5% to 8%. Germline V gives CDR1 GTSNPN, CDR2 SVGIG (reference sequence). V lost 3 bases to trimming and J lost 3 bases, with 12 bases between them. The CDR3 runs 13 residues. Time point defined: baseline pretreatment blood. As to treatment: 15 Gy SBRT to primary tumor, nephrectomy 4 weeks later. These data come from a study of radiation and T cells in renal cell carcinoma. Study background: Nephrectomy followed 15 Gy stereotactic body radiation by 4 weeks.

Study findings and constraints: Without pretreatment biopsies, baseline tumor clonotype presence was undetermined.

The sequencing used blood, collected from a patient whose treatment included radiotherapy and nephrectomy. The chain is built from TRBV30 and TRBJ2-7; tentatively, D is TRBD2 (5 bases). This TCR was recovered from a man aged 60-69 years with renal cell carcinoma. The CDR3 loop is CAWSHLRDYEQYF. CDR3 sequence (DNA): TGTGCCTGGAGCCACCTTCGGGACTACGAGCAGTACTTC. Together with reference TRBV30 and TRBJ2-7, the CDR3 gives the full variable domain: SQTIHQWPATLVQPVGSPLSLECTVEGTSNPNLYWYRQAAGRGLQLLFYSVGIGQISSEVPQNLSASRPQDRQFILSSKKLLLSDSGFYLCAWSHLRDYEQYFGPGTRLTVT.